This passage covers 21 T cell receptor beta chains from one sample sequenced in a study of blood T cell repertoires in COVID-19. Assay used: immunoSEQ multiplex PCR; TCRdb lists only in-frame clones, some missing. The data show 200,000 to 300,000 clones, around 81% seen once. Sequenced: peripheral blood. The source of these receptors is a woman of 80 years or more with COVID-19, enrolled during active disease.

The count of this clone is one. The rearrangement links TRBV20-1 to TRBJ2-5; the match to TRBD2 covers 10 bases. The V gene's germline CDR1 is DFQATT and CDR2 SNEGSKA (reference sequence). This CDR3 spans 16 amino acids. Germline trimming cut 3 bases from V and 4 bases from J; bases unmatched to any gene: 11. Written as DNA, the CDR3 is TGCAGTGCTAGTCCGCCTAGCGGGAGTGCGACAGAGACCCAGTACTTC. It yields the protein CSASPPSGSATETQYF.

This clone was found once. The DNA of the CDR3 is TGTGCCAGCACTAAATTAGGACAGGCCGGTGAAGCTTTCTTT. It codes for CASTKLGQAGEAFF. The V call is TRBV6-5, the J call TRBJ1-1; 7 nucleotides agree with TRBD1. V trimming: 7 bases; J trimming: 7 bases; junction bases outside the gene matches: 12. Germline V gives CDR1 MNHEY, CDR2 SVGAGI. This CDR3 contains 14 residues.

The rearrangement links TRBV19 to TRBJ1-5; 8 bases match TRBD1. Germline trimming cut 5 bases from V and 1 base from J; bases unmatched to any gene: 10. Germline V gene sequence: CDR1 LNHDA, CDR2 SQIVND (reference sequence). The CDR3 runs 17 residues. The CDR3 is CASSSIRTGKSNQPQHF. The CDR3 DNA sequence: TGTGCCAGTAGTTCAATCCGGACAGGGAAGAGCAATCAGCCCCAGCATTTT.

The chain uses TRBV7-2 and TRBJ1-1; tentatively, D is TRBD1 (5 bases). This CDR3 spans 14 amino acids. V was clipped by 8 bases and J by 4 bases, with 17 bases between them. Looked up from germline, CDR1 is SGHTA and CDR2 is FQGNSA. CDR3 DNA sequence: TGTGCCAGCGGGGCAGGGCGAGTAGGCACTGAAGCTTTCTTT. Residues: CASGAGRVGTEAFF.

This clone was detected only a few times. The V and J genes are TRBV29-1 and TRBJ2-5; 8 bases are shared with TRBD2. Germline loops: CDR1 SQVTM, CDR2 ANQGSEA. V shed 7 bases, J shed 4 bases, and the junction held 2 bases outside the gene matches. This CDR3 spans 11 amino acids. As DNA, the CDR3 is TGCAGCGCCCGGGAGGGAGAGACCCAGTACTTC. Its translation: CSAREGETQYF. Full variable domain (remainder filled in from reference TRBV29-1 and TRBJ2-5): SAVISQKPSRDICQRGTSLTIQCQVDSQVTMMFWYRQQPGQSLTLIATANQGSEATYESGFVIDKFPISRPNLTFSTLTVSNMSPEDSSIYLCSAREGETQYFGPGTRLLVL.

The gene calls are TRBV7-8 and TRBJ1-1, with D possibly TRBD1 on 5 matching bases. CDR3 size: 14 residues. V was pared by 5 bases and J by 3 bases, with 13 bases between. The germline V gene has CDR1 SGHVS and CDR2 FQNEAQ. The CDR3 DNA follows: TGTGCCAGCAGCCCCCGGGGGGGTTACACTGAAGCTTTCTTT. It encodes CASSPRGGYTEAFF.

This chain links TRBV19 with TRBJ2-1, with 12 bases that match TRBD2. The CDR3 spans 17 residues. Unmatched junction bases numbered 8, after V lost 1 base and J lost 7 bases. Per the germline V gene, CDR1 is LNHDA and CDR2 is SQIVND (reference sequence). DNA of the CDR3: TGTGCCAGTAGTATAGGATGGCTAGCGGGAGGGGGTAATGAGCAGTTCTTC. Translated: CASSIGWLAGGGNEQFF.

A single count supports this clone. The chain links TRBV18 to TRBJ2-3, with 7 positions matching TRBD1. The CDR3 loop spans 15 amino acids. Germline V gene data show CDR1 as KGHSH and CDR2 as LQKENI. V lost 6 bases to trimming and J lost 1 base; unmatched junction nucleotides: 7. CDR3: CASSLYGQGTDTQYF. CDR3 nucleotides: TGTGCCAGCTCGCTTTACGGACAGGGCACAGATACGCAGTATTTT.

The CDR3 region is CASSPSVYYEQYF. CDR3 DNA: TGTGCCAGCAGTCCCTCCGTTTACTACGAGCAGTACTTC. This chain connects TRBV27 to TRBJ2-7; D unresolved. V shed 5 bases and J shed 3 bases, with 11 bases lying between them. From germline, CDR1 is MNHEY and CDR2 SMNVEV (reference sequence). The CDR3 is 13 residues long.

This chain connects TRBV5-5 to TRBJ2-1, with 14 bases aligning to TRBD2. Trimming removed 1 base from V and 10 bases from J; junction bases left unmatched: 7. Germline V gene lookup returns CDR1 SGHKS and CDR2 YYEKEE (reference sequence). CDR3 size: 16 residues. In nucleotides, the CDR3 is TGTGCCAGCAGCTTGTTCAGACTAGCGGGGGGGCACGAGCAGTTCTTC. It encodes CASSLFRLAGGHEQFF.

This clone was observed a handful of times. The chain carries TRBV28 and TRBJ1-2, with TRBD1 matching 7 bases. The CDR3 runs to 14 residues. V was clipped by 6 bases and J by 6 bases; unmatched bases: 10. From germline, CDR1 is MDHEN and CDR2 SYDVKM. CDR3 protein: CASSYSGGWNGYTF. The CDR3 DNA sequence: TGTGCCAGCAGCTACTCAGGGGGGTGGAATGGCTACACCTTC.

Of note for this clone: One junction end disagrees with the germline gene, perhaps due to a read error. The V and J genes are TRBV2 and TRBJ1-2; TRBD1 might be the D (5 bases). Germline V gives CDR1 SNHLY, CDR2 FYNNEI. This CDR3 is 10 amino acids long. The CDR3 sequence: CASSEADSHF. CDR3 bases: TGTGCCAGCAGTGAAGCCGACAGCCACTTC.

This chain's CDR3 is CASSGQGERQFF. CDR3 sequence (DNA): TGTGCCAGCAGTGGACAGGGGGAAAGGCAGTTCTTC. The chain couples TRBV2 to TRBJ2-1, with 9 bases fitting TRBD1. After removal of 4 bases from V and 12 bases from J, the junction contained 4 bases not matched to a gene. Germline V gene sequence: CDR1 SNHLY, CDR2 FYNNEI. CDR3 size: 12 residues.

The chain joins TRBV28 to TRBJ1-2; D uncertain. The CDR3 has 12 amino acids. The germline gives CDR1 MDHEN, CDR2 SYDVKM. V gave up 2 bases and J gave up 8 bases, with 9 bases separating them. The CDR3 DNA follows: TGTGCCAGCAGTTTAGCTGGTCAGGGCTACACCTTC. It codes for CASSLAGQGYTF.

V is TRBV19 and J is TRBJ1-2; D may be TRBD1 (5 bases). CDR3 length: 13 residues. V was clipped by 5 bases and J by 8 bases, with 15 bases between them. Germline lookup yields CDR1 LNHDA and CDR2 SQIVND (reference sequence). The CDR3 DNA follows: TGTGCCAGTAGTCACCTCAGGGATGGAGGCTACACCTTC. The encoded protein is CASSHLRDGGYTF.

The chain uses TRBV18 and TRBJ2-5; tentatively, D is TRBD2 (6 bases). The CDR3 is made up of 14 amino acids. Germline CDR1 is KGHSH and CDR2 is LQKENI. V dropped 0 bases and J dropped 2 bases, with 7 bases sitting between them. The CDR3 DNA reads as TGTGCCAGCTCACCACCTCTAGCGCAAGAGACCCAGTACTTC. It codes for CASSPPLAQETQYF.

The rearrangement uses TRBV7-9 and TRBJ2-4, with D tentatively TRBD2 (5 bases). Trimming cost V 5 bases and J 0 bases, with 20 bases left between them. Germline CDR1 SEHNR, CDR2 FQNEAQ (reference sequence). The CDR3 sequence is 18 residues long. CDR3 residues: CASSRLIPGVLAKNIQYF. The DNA of the CDR3 is TGTGCCAGCAGCCGACTCATTCCCGGGGTACTAGCCAAAAACATTCAGTACTTC. The variable domain in full, completed from reference TRBV7-9 and TRBJ2-4, reads DTGVSQNPRHKITKRGQNVTFRCDPISEHNRLYWYRQTLGQGPEFLTYFQNEAQLEKSRLLSDRFSAERPKGSFSTLEIQRTEQGDSAMYLCASSRLIPGVLAKNIQYFGAGTRLSVL.

In its sample, this clone was seen a few times. The rearrangement links TRBV12-3 or TRBV12-4 to TRBJ1-1, with D possibly TRBD1 on 5 matching bases. The CDR3 sequence is 12 residues long. V lost 8 bases, J lost 6 bases, and 13 bases lay in between. CDR3 nucleotide sequence: TGTGCCAGCCCCTCCGGGGGGGCTGAAGCTTTCTTT. Encoded protein: CASPSGGAEAFF.

The chain has TRBV15 and TRBJ2-3, with a tentative D call TRBD2 (7 bases). CDR1 LNHNV and CDR2 YYDKDF come from the germline V gene (reference sequence). The CDR3 length is 15 residues. Between the trimmed V and J ends, which lost 0 bases and 4 bases, there was a span of 11 bases. The CDR3 protein is CATSRDIGGADTQYF. The CDR3 DNA reads TGTGCCACCAGCAGAGACATAGGGGGGGCAGATACGCAGTATTTT.

This clone was detected only a few times. The chain is built from TRBV5-1 and TRBJ2-2; 8 bases line up with TRBD2. Germline V CDR1 and CDR2: SGHRS, YFSETQ. The CDR3 length is 16 residues. V lost 4 bases, J lost 9 bases, and 14 bases stayed unmatched. As DNA, the CDR3 is TGCGCCAGCAGCGGTTCGGGAGGGCCCTCTGTGAGGGAGCTGTTTTTT. Amino acid sequence: CASSGSGGPSVRELFF.

The rearrangement joins TRBV3-1 (or the pseudogene TRBV3-2) to TRBJ1-1; possibly TRBD1 for D (5 bases). V lost 1 base and J lost 1, with 7 bases in between. Looked up from germline, CDR1 is LGHDT and CDR2 is YNNKEL (reference sequence). The CDR3 spans 14 residues. The CDR3 DNA is TGTGCCAGCAGCCAAGTCAGGGCGAACACTGAAGCTTTCTTT. Translating it yields CASSQVRANTEAFF.